The 21 T cell receptor beta chains presented below share a single source sample, sequenced in a study of blood T cell repertoires in COVID-19. Sequenced by immunoSEQ multiplex PCR; TCRdb stores in-frame clones only, minus some. In the table there are about 18,000 clones, 91% of which are singletons. Sequenced input: peripheral blood. These receptors were collected from a human donor in a cohort sampled during active COVID-19.

This clone turned up a few times. The V and J genes are TRBV27 and TRBJ1-4; TRBD1 might be the D (5 bases). With 0 bases removed from V and 5 bases from J, the gap between germline ends came to 16 bases. This CDR3 contains 17 residues. CDR1 is MNHEY and CDR2 is SMNVEV in the germline V gene (reference sequence). The CDR3 here is CASSLSQGWLQNEKLFF. As DNA, the CDR3 is TGTGCCAGCAGTTTATCGCAGGGTTGGTTACAAAATGAAAAACTGTTTTTT.

CDR3 nucleotides: TGTGCCAGCAGCTTGGGACAGGGTATCTCTGGGGCCAACGTCCTGACTTTC. As protein: CASSLGQGISGANVLTF. The chain employs TRBV7-2 and TRBJ2-6; 9 bases match TRBD1. The germline V gene has CDR1 SGHTA and CDR2 FQGNSA. This CDR3 has 17 residues. The J segment lost 0 bases and the V segment lost 3 bases, leaving 3 bases of the junction unmatched.

The chain has TRBV7-3 and TRBJ1-1, with 8 bases matching TRBD1. This CDR3 contains 13 residues. V lost 5 bases and J lost 4; bases outside the gene matches: 3. The germline gives CDR1 SGHTA, CDR2 FQGTGA. The CDR3 region has the DNA TGTGCCAGCAGCCGGACAGGGTTCACTGAAGCTTTCTTT. Its translation: CASSRTGFTEAFF.

This chain connects TRBV7-2 to TRBJ2-7; 12 positions agree with TRBD2. Germline CDR1 SGHTA, CDR2 FQGNSA. The ends lost 4 bases at V and 1 base at J; junction bases unmatched: 11. The CDR3 sequence is 18 residues long. The CDR3 protein is CASSSSPGLAGSSYEQYF. The CDR3 DNA is TGTGCCAGCAGCTCATCCCCGGGACTAGCGGGTTCATCCTACGAGCAGTACTTC.

This clone showed up just once. V usage is TRBV25-1 and J usage is TRBJ2-7, with 7 bases identical to TRBD1. The J segment lost 2 bases and the V segment lost 6 bases, leaving 1 base of the junction unmatched. The CDR3 is 12 amino acids. In germline, CDR1 is MGHDK, CDR2 SYGVNS. CDR3 sequence reads: CASRGQTYEQYF. For the CDR3, the DNA is TGTGCCAGCAGGGGACAGACCTACGAGCAGTACTTC.

This clone occurred once. The chain links TRBV24-1 to TRBJ1-1, with TRBD1 as a possible D gene (5 bases). The CDR3 runs to 14 residues. V was trimmed by 0 bases and J by 1 base, leaving 5 bases between them. In germline, CDR1 is KGHDR, CDR2 SFDVKD. CDR3 sequence (DNA): TGTGCCACCAGTGATTTGAGGGGGAACACTGAAGCTTTCTTT. Amino acids: CATSDLRGNTEAFF.

This chain connects TRBV12-5 to TRBJ1-2; D perhaps matches TRBD1 (5 bases). The germline CDR1 and CDR2 sequences are LGHNT and FRNRAP. The V and J ends lost 6 bases and 7 bases respectively, with 15 bases between them. This CDR3 is 13 amino acids long. CDR3 loop: CASGLTGGSGYTF. For the CDR3, the DNA is TGTGCTAGTGGCCTGACGGGGGGAAGTGGCTACACCTTC.

The V and J genes are TRBV5-1 and TRBJ1-4; D possibly corresponds to TRBD1 (6 bases). V lost 4 bases, J lost 5 bases, and 12 bases lay in between. The CDR3 sequence is 14 residues long. In germline, CDR1 is SGHRS, CDR2 YFSETQ. CDR3 nucleotide sequence: TGCGCCAGCAGCCAAGACAGGCCAAATGAAAAACTGTTTTTT. Encoded protein: CASSQDRPNEKLFF.

V is TRBV11-3 and J is TRBJ1-2; D is unresolved. This CDR3 spans 10 amino acids. The germline CDR1 and CDR2 sequences are SGHNT and YENEEA. Trimming shortened V by 5 bases and J by 8 bases, and 6 bases separated the two germline ends. This chain's CDR3 is CASSHSGYTF. Here the CDR3 DNA reads TGTGCCAGCAGCCACAGCGGCTACACCTTC.

This chain uses TRBV27 with TRBJ2-3, with a weak D call TRBD2 (6 bases). Germline V gene sequence: CDR1 MNHEY, CDR2 SMNVEV (reference sequence). V was pared by 0 bases and J by 3 bases, with 13 bases between. CDR3 length: 16 amino acids. The CDR3 here is CASSLSARRATDTQYF. The CDR3 coding sequence is TGTGCCAGCAGTTTATCCGCCCGGAGGGCAACAGATACGCAGTATTTT.

The rearrangement links TRBV7-2 to TRBJ1-2; 11 bases are shared with TRBD1. Germline lookup yields CDR1 SGHTA and CDR2 FQGNSA. Losses at the gene ends were 5 bases for V and 12 bases for J; bases not matched to a gene: 8. The CDR3 covers 13 residues. The CDR3 sequence: CASSPRTGGLDTF. The CDR3 DNA reads as TGTGCCAGCAGCCCACGGACAGGGGGCCTCGACACCTTC. Full variable domain (outside the CDR3, taken from reference TRBV7-2 and TRBJ1-2): GAGVSQSPSNKVTEKGKDVELRCDPISGHTALYWYRQSLGQGLEFLIYFQGNSAPDKSGLPSDRFSAERTGGSVSTLTIQRTQQEDSAVYLCASSPRTGGLDTFGSGTRLTVV.

V usage is TRBV6-4 and J usage is TRBJ1-2; D gene ambiguous. Trimming took 2 bases from V and 4 from J, leaving 8 bases between them. CDR1 is MRHNA, CDR2 SNTAGT, per germline. This CDR3 comprises 13 residues. In DNA form, the CDR3 reads TGTGCCAGCAGTGACGTGGGGAGCTATGGCTACACCTTC. Translation gives CASSDVGSYGYTF.

V and J are TRBV5-1 and TRBJ1-1, with unresolved D. The germline V gene encodes CDR1 SGHRS and CDR2 YFSETQ. The V end was cut by 3 bases, the J end by 0 bases, with 12 bases between. CDR3 length: 15 amino acids. CDR3: CASSSKPGMNTEAFF. CDR3 nucleotide sequence: TGCGCCAGCAGCTCCAAACCCGGTATGAACACTGAAGCTTTCTTT.

The V and J genes are TRBV9 and TRBJ2-1, with D perhaps matching TRBD2 (6 bases). Trimming removed 0 bases at V and 4 bases at J, with 14 bases between. The germline CDR1 and CDR2 sequences are SGDLS and YYNGEE. This CDR3 has 16 amino acids. The CDR3 spells CASSVGVGGSYNEQFF. CDR3 coding DNA: TGTGCCAGCAGCGTAGGAGTTGGGGGGTCATACAATGAGCAGTTCTTC.

This sequence joins TRBV10-3 and TRBJ2-3, with 9 nucleotides matching TRBD1. V was clipped by 5 bases and J by 2 bases; unmatched bases: 5. The CDR3 totals 15 residues. CDR1 and CDR2 from the germline V gene are ENHRY and SYGVKD. The CDR3 region is CAISTDRGTTDTQYF. CDR3 in DNA: TGTGCCATCAGTACCGACAGGGGGACCACAGATACGCAGTATTTT.

The chain uses TRBV2 and TRBJ1-5, with 8 bases that match TRBD1. Germline lookup yields CDR1 SNHLY and CDR2 FYNNEI. V was clipped by 5 bases and J by 4 bases; unmatched bases: 19. The CDR3 contains 19 residues. This CDR3 is CASSLRDWSGTGLNQPQHF. CDR3 DNA sequence: TGTGCCAGCAGTTTGCGAGACTGGTCCGGGACAGGCCTAAATCAGCCCCAGCATTTT.

This clone was observed once. The chain is built from TRBV5-1 and TRBJ2-6; D perhaps matches TRBD1 (5 bases). The CDR3 runs to 15 residues. Between the trimmed V and J ends, which lost 4 bases and 4 bases, there was a span of 12 bases. Germline values: CDR1 SGHRS, CDR2 YFSETQ. CDR3 DNA: TGCGCCAGCAGCCCCACAGGTTCCGGGGCCAACGTCCTGACTTTC. Translation gives CASSPTGSGANVLTF.

The chain recombines TRBV5-1 with TRBJ2-3, with TRBD2 matching over 9 bases. J lost 2 bases, V lost 2 bases, and 9 bases had no gene match. The CDR3 totals 17 residues. Germline V gene sequence: CDR1 SGHRS, CDR2 YFSETQ. The CDR3, as DNA: TGCGCCAGCAGCTTAAGCTCAGCGGGGGGACCCACAGATACGCAGTATTTT. Its translation: CASSLSSAGGPTDTQYF.

The CDR3 reads CASSQGASLYTGELFF. The CDR3 region has the DNA TGTGCCAGCAGCCAAGGGGCCTCTCTCTACACCGGGGAGCTGTTTTTT. The chain joins TRBV3-1 (or the pseudogene TRBV3-2) to TRBJ2-2; the D is unclear. The CDR3 consists of 16 residues. Germline assignment: CDR1 LGHDT and CDR2 YNNKEL (reference sequence). V shed 1 base and J shed 3 bases, with 12 bases lying between them.

V and J are TRBV6-2 or TRBV6-3 and TRBJ1-2; weak D call: TRBD1 (6 bases). There are 14 residues in the CDR3. From germline, CDR1 is MNHEY and CDR2 SVGEGT. Trimming removed 2 bases at V and 2 bases at J, with 9 bases between. The CDR3 nucleotides read TGTGCCAGCAGTTACGGACAGATCAACTATGGCTACACCTTC. It is translated as CASSYGQINYGYTF.

V gene TRBV7-9 combines with J gene TRBJ1-1, with unresolved D. Germline CDR1 and CDR2: SEHNR and FQNEAQ (reference sequence). Between the trimmed V and J ends, which lost 1 base and 6 bases, there was a span of 12 bases. This CDR3 is 14 amino acids long. The CDR3 coding sequence is TGTGCCAGCAGCTTAGGGCATAGTGGAGCTGAAGCTTTCTTT. Protein product: CASSLGHSGAEAFF.